This T cell receptor (beta chain) comes out of a study of control samples from healthy donors and cancer patients. The assay was immunoSEQ multiplex PCR, and TCRdb's table has in-frame clones only and misses some. Here the sample spans about 190,000 clones, about 90% being singletons. Germline V lookup: CDR1 WNHNN, CDR2 SYGVQD (reference sequence). CDR3 length equals 15 residues. With 2 bases clipped from V and 6 bases from J, the junction kept 5 bases outside the gene matches. The sample comprised blood. This receptor was obtained from a man younger than 40 in good health. V is TRBV10-1 and J is TRBJ2-1; 9 positions match TRBD2. CDR3 amino acids: CASSEAGGASNEQFF. The CDR3, as DNA: TGCGCCAGCAGTGAGGCGGGGGGGGCCAGCAATGAGCAGTTCTTC.